This TCR beta chain comes out of a study of blood T cell repertoires in COVID-19 (dated by TCRdb to the early 2020s). For the study in its entirety: Samples from collaborators originated in the United States, Italy and Spain and spanned both the acute and convalescent phases of COVID-19. The samples were drawn from two sources: the first 160 participants of the ongoing ImmuneRACE study, and 1,254 subjects contributed by 6 global collaborators. Nearly every sample came with metadata listing a de-identified subject ID, COVID-19 status, age in years and sex. The repertoires were released in a freely available public database meant as a resource for research on the immune response to SARS-CoV-2. The material from the prospective study consisted of cDNA or gDNA derived from T cells, B-cell-depleted T cells, or PBMCs. Where HLA class I and class II types were available, the types were taken from metadata supplied by the sample provider, not from assay-based typing. Subjects who had been exposed to COVID-19, were actively infected with it, or had recovered from it provided the deeply sampled blood TCRbeta repertoires that made up the dataset.

The immunoSEQ Assay, a bias-controlled multiplex PCR, was used to amplify TCRbeta CDR3 regions from genomic DNA. The authors' analysis ran thus. The number of nucleated cells in each sample was estimated by amplification of reference gene primers within the assay. To quantify the absolute abundance of each unique TCRbeta CDR3 rearrangement, sequence reads were collapsed and filtered. For each sample, productive Simpson clonality was calculated as the square root of Simpson's diversity index across productive rearrangements. Imported from immuneACCESS, the table was reduced by TCRdb to in-frame sequences with V and J called. These copies leave out some clones; in studies compared against another copy, an unresolved V gene accounts for under half, and the cause of the remainder is not known. That table supplies the V and J calls and clone size; D and trimming were determined from the DNA. For this sample there are 100,000 to 150,000 clones; 80% to 85% appear just once. Of the sample, 3.8% is held by the ten largest clones.

The CDR3 starts with the cysteine, ends with the phenylalanine, and has 13 residues. CDR3 DNA is the only sequence kept; it has 39 bases, read in frame from the first base. V loses 4 bases of germline sequence and J loses 3 bases, and the interval between the two ends is 7 bases. Overall results and qualifications from the work: The quantity of clinical and demographic metadata differed by source and by participant and was supplied without curation.

The collaborating institutions used their own protocols to collect whole blood in K2EDTA tubes. Collaborator samples were shipped for TCRbeta analysis as frozen whole blood, isolated PBMCs, or DNA extracted from either sample type. To note about this clone: The antigen it binds to is not known. No much larger clonotype is one base removed from it; base qualities were not supplied.

The V and J genes are TRBV12-3 or TRBV12-4 and TRBJ1-5; possibly the D gene is TRBD1, per 6 matching bases. The sample comprised peripheral blood. The source of this sequence is a woman between 50 and 59 years old with acute or convalescent COVID-19. The CDR3 loop reads CASSYRDNQPQHF. The nucleotides read TGTGCCAGCAGTTACAGGGACAATCAGCCCCAGCATTTT.